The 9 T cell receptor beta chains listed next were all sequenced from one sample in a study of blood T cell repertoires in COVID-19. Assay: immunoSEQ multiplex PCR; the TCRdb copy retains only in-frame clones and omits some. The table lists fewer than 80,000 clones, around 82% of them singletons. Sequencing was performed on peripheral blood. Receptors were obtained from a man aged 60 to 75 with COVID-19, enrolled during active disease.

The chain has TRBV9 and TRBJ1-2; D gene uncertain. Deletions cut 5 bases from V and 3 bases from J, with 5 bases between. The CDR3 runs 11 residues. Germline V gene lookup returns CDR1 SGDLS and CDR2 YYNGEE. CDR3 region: CASRRDYGYTF. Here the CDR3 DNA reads TGTGCCAGCAGGAGGGACTATGGCTACACCTTC.

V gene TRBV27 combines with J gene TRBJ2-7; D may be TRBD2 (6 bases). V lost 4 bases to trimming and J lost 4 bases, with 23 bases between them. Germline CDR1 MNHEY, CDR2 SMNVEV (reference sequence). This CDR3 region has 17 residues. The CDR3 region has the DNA TGTGCCAGCAGTTACAAGGGTCCGGGACTCTTTTTTTACGAGCAGTACTTC. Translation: CASSYKGPGLFFYEQYF.

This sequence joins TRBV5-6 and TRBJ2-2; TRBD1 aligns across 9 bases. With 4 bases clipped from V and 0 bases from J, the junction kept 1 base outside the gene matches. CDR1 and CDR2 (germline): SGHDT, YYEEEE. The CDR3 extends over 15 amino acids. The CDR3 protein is CASSGQGTNTGELFF. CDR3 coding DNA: TGTGCCAGCAGCGGACAGGGGACGAACACCGGGGAGCTGTTTTTT.

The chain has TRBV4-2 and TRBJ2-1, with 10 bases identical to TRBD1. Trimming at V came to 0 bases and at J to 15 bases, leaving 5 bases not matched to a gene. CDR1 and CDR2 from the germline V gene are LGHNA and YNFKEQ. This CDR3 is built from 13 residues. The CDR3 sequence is CASSQELDRGVFF. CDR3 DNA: TGTGCCAGCAGCCAAGAATTGGACAGGGGGGTGTTCTTC.

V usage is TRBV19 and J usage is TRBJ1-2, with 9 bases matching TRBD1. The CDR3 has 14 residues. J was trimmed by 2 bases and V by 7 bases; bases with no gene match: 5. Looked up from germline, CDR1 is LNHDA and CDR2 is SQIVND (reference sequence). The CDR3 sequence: CASNRQGGNYGYTF. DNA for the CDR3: TGTGCCAGTAATAGACAGGGGGGAAACTATGGCTACACCTTC.

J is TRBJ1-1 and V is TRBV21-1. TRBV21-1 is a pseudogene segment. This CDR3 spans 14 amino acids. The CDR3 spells CASSKERANTEAFF. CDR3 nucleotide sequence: TGTGCCAGCAGCAAAGAGAGGGCGAACACTGAAGCTTTCTTT.

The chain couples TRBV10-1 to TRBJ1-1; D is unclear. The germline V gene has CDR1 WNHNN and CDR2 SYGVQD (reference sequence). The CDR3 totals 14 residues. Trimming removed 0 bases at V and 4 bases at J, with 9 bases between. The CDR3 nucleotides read TGCGCCAGCAGTGAGTCGTCTTGGAGCACTGAAGCTTTCTTT. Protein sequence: CASSESSWSTEAFF.

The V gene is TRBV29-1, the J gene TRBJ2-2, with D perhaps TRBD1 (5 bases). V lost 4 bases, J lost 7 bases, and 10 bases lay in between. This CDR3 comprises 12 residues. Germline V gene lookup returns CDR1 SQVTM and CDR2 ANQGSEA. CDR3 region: CSVVSGNGELFF. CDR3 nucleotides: TGCAGCGTTGTTTCAGGGAACGGGGAGCTGTTTTTT.

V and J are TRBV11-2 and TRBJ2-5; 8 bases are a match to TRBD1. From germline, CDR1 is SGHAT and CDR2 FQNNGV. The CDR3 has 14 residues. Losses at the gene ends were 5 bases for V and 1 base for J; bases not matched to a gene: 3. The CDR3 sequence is CASSQGTGQETQYF. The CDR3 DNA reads TGTGCCAGCAGCCAAGGGACAGGCCAAGAGACCCAGTACTTC. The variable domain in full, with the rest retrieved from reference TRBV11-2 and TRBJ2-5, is EAGVAQSPRYKIIEKRQSVAFWCNPISGHATLYWYQQILGQGPKLLIQFQNNGVVDDSQLPKDRFSAERLKGVDSTLKIQPAKLEDSAVYLCASSQGTGQETQYFGPGTRLLVL.